This record concerns one T cell receptor (beta chain) sequence. Original processing notes: Counts of nucleated cells, estimated from reference gene primer amplification, were obtained. The data were produced by immunoSEQ multiplex PCR, yet TCRdb's version contains in-frame clones alone and is incomplete. V and J calls plus clone size are reproduced from that table; the DNA served to infer D and trimming. The table includes roughly 400,000 clones, 88% detected once. The data derive from a study of blood T cell repertoires in COVID-19. Study summary: T cells, B-cell-depleted T cells, or PBMCs supplied cDNA or gDNA.

Cohort placement rested on clinical history that participants reported themselves. V dropped 1 base and J dropped 7 bases, with 13 bases sitting between them. Germline CDR1 and CDR2: SGHTA and FQGNSA. This CDR3 is built from 15 residues. The chain combines TRBV7-2 with TRBJ1-4; D is possibly TRBD1 (6 bases). This clonotype originated in a woman between 35 and 50 years old with acute COVID-19. The sequenced sample was PBMCs or T cells enriched from blood (not recorded which). The CDR3 DNA follows: TGTGCCAGCAGCTTAGAGGGGGGGATCGGTGAAAAACTGTTTTTT. Protein: CASSLEGGIGEKLFF. Based on the CDR3 plus reference TRBV7-2 and TRBJ1-4, the full variable domain is GAGVSQSPSNKVTEKGKDVELRCDPISGHTALYWYRQSLGQGLEFLIYFQGNSAPDKSGLPSDRFSAERTGGSVSTLTIQRTQQEDSAVYLCASSLEGGIGEKLFFGSGTQLSVL.